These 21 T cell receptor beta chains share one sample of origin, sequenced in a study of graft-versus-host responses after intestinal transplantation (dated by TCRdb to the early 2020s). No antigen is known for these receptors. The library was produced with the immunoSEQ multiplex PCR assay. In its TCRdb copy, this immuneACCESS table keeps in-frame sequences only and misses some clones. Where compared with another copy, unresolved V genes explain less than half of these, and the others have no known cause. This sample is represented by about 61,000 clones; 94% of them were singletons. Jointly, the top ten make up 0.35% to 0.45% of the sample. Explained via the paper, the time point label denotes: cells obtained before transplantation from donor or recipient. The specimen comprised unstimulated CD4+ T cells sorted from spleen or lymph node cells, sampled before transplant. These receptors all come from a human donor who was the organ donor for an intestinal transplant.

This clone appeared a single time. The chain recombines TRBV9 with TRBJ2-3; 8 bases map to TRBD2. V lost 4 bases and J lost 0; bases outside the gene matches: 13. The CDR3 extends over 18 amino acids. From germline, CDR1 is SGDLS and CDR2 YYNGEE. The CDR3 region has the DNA TGTGCCAGCAGCCTAGACCAGACTGCGGGGGGTAGCACAGATACGCAGTATTTT. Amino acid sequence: CASSLDQTAGGSTDTQYF.

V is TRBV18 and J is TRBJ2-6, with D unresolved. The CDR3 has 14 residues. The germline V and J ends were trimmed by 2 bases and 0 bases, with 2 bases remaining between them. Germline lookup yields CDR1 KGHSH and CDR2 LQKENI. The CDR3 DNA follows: TGTGCCAGCTCACCAAACTCTGGGGCCAACGTCCTGACTTTC. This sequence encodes CASSPNSGANVLTF. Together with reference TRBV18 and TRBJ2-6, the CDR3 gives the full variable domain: NAGVMQNPRHLVRRRGQEARLRCSPMKGHSHVYWYRQLPEEGLKFMVYLQKENIIDESGMPKERFSAEFPKEGPSILRIQQVVRGDSAAYFCASSPNSGANVLTFGAGSRLTVL.

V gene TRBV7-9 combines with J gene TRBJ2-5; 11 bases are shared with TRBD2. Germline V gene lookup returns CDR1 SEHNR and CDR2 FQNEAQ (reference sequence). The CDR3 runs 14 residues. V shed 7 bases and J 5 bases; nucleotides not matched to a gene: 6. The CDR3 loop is CASTLAGVGETQYF. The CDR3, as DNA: TGTGCCAGCACACTAGCGGGGGTGGGCGAGACCCAGTACTTC.

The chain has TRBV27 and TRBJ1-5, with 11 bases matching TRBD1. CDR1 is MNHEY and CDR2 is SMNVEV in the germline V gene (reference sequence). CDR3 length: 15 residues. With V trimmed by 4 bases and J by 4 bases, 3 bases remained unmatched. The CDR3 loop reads CASSSGQGGNQPQHF. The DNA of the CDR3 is TGTGCCAGCAGTTCGGGACAGGGGGGAAATCAGCCCCAGCATTTT.

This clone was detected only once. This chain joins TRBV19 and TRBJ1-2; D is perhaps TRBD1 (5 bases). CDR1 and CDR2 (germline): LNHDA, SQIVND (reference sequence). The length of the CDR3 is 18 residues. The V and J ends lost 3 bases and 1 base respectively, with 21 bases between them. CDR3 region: CASSILGPGSRHNYGYTF. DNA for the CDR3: TGTGCCAGTAGTATCCTGGGGCCGGGAAGTCGGCATAACTATGGCTACACCTTC.

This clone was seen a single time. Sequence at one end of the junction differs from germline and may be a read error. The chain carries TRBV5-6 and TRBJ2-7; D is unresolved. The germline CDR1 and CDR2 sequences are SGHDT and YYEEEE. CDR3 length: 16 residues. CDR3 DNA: TGTACCAGCAGCTTGTTTTTGGCTATCCTATCTGGGGAGCAGTACTTC. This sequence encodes CTSSLFLAILSGEQYF.

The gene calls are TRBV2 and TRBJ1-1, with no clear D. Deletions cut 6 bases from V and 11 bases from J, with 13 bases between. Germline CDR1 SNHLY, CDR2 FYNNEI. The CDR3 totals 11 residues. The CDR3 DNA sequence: TGTGCCAGCAGCGGACTGCTGTTGGCTTTCTTT. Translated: CASSGLLLAFF.

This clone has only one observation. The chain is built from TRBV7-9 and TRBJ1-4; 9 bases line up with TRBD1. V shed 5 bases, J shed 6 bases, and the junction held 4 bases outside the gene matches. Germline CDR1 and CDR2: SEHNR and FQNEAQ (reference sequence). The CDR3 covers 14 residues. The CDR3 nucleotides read TGTGCCAGCAGCCCCCGGACAGGGGATGAAAAACTGTTTTTT. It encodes CASSPRTGDEKLFF. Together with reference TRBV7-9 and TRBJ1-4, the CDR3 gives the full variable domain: DTGVSQNPRHKITKRGQNVTFRCDPISEHNRLYWYRQTLGQGPEFLTYFQNEAQLEKSRLLSDRFSAERPKGSFSTLEIQRTEQGDSAMYLCASSPRTGDEKLFFGSGTQLSVL.

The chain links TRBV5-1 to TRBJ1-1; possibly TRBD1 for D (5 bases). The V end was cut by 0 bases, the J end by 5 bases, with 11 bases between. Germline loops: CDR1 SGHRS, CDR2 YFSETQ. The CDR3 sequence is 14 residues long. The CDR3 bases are TGCGCCAGCAGCTTGGAGGGGCATAGGACTGAAGCTTTCTTT. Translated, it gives CASSLEGHRTEAFF.

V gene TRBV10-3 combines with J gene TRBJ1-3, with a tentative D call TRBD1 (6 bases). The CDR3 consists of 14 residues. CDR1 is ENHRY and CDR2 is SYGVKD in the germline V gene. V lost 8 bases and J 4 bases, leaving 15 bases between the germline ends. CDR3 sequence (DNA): TGTGCCATCGGCCAAACAGGGTCCGGAAACACCATATATTTT. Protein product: CAIGQTGSGNTIYF.

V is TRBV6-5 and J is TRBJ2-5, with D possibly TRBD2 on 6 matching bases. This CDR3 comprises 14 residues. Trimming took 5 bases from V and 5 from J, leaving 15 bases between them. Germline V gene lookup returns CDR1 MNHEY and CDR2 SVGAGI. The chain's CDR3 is CASSPGLAKETQYF. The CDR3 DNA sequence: TGTGCCAGCAGTCCCGGGCTAGCGAAGGAGACCCAGTACTTC.

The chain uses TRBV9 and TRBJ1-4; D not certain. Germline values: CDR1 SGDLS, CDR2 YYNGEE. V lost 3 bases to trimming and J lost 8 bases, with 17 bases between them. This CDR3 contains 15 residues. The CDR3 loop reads CASSDAGPWNEKLFF. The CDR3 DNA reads TGTGCCAGCAGCGACGCGGGCCCCTGGAACGAAAAACTGTTTTTT.

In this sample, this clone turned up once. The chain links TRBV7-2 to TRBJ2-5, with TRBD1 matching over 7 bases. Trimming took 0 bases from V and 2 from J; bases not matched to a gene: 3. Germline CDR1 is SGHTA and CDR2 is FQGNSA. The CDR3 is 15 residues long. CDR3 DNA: TGTGCCAGCAGCTTAGCGGGGACAGCTCAAGAGACCCAGTACTTC. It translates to CASSLAGTAQETQYF. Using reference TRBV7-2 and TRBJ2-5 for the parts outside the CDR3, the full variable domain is GAGVSQSPSNKVTEKGKDVELRCDPISGHTALYWYRQSLGQGLEFLIYFQGNSAPDKSGLPSDRFSAERTGGSVSTLTIQRTQQEDSAVYLCASSLAGTAQETQYFGPGTRLLVL.

CDR3 region: CASSLILAAGVNEQFF. The CDR3 DNA follows: TGTGCCAGCTCACTGATACTAGCGGCTGGTGTAAATGAGCAGTTCTTC. The rearrangement uses TRBV18 and TRBJ2-1; 8 bases map to TRBD2. Germline CDR1 KGHSH, CDR2 LQKENI. This CDR3 spans 16 amino acids. J was trimmed by 7 bases and V by 4 bases; bases with no gene match: 12.

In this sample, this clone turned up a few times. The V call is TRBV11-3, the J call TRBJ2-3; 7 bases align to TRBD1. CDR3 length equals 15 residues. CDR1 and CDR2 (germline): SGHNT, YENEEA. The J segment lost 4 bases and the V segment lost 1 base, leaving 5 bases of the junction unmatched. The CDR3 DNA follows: TGTGCCAGCAGCTTAGGACAGGGATGGTCAGATACGCAGTATTTT. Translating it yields CASSLGQGWSDTQYF.

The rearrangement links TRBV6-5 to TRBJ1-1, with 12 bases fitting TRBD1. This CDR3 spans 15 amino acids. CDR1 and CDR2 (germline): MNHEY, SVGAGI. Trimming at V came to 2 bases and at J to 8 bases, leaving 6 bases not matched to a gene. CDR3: CASSYPGTGGDEAFF. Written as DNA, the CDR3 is TGTGCCAGCAGTTACCCGGGGACAGGGGGCGACGAAGCTTTCTTT.

The CDR3 region has the DNA TGTGCCAGCAGCCAAGTGGGGCACGGCTATGGCTACACCTTC. The encoded protein is CASSQVGHGYGYTF. The V gene is TRBV14, the J gene TRBJ1-2; D perhaps matches TRBD1 (5 bases). The CDR3 contains 14 residues. Germline V gives CDR1 SGHDN, CDR2 FVKESK. V was cut by 1 base and J by 4 bases, with 10 bases left in between.

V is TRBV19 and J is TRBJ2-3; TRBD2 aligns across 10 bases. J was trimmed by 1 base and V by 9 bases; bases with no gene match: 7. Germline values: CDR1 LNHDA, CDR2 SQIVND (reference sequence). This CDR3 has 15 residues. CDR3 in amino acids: CASAPGTSGTDTQYF. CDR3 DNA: TGTGCCAGCGCCCCCGGGACTAGCGGCACAGATACGCAGTATTTT. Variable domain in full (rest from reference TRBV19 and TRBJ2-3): DGGITQSPKYLFRKEGQNVTLSCEQNLNHDAMYWYRQDPGQGLRLIYYSQIVNDFQKGDIAEGYSVSREKKESFPLTVTSAQKNPTAFYLCASAPGTSGTDTQYFGPGTRLTVL.

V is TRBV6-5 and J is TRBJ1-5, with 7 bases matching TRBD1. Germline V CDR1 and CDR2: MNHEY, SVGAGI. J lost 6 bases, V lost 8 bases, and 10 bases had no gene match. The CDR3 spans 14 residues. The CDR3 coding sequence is TGTGCCAGCGGGGACGGACAGGCAGGTCAGCCCCAGCATTTT. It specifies CASGDGQAGQPQHF.

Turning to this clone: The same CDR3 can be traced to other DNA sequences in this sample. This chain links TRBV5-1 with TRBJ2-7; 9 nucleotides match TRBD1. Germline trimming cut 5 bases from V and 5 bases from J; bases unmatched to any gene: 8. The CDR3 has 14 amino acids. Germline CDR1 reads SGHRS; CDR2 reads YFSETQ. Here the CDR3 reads CASSLGTGSNEQYF. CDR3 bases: TGCGCCAGCAGTTTAGGGACAGGGTCCAACGAGCAGTACTTC.

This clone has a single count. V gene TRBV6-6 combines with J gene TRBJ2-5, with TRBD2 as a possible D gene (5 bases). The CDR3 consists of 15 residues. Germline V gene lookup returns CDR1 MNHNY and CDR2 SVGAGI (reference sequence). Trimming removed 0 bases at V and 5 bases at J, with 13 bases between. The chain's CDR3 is CASSYSADVAETQYF. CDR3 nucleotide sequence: TGTGCCAGCAGTTACTCGGCGGACGTAGCGGAGACCCAGTACTTC.